Presented here are 24 T cell receptor beta chains from one specimen sequenced in a study of blood T cell repertoires in COVID-19. The method was immunoSEQ multiplex PCR; TCRdb's version includes in-frame clones alone and lacks a portion of them. The sample yields under 250,000 clones, 70% to 90% seen once. The sequenced sample consisted of peripheral blood. These receptors all come from a man aged 50-60 years with COVID-19, enrolled during active disease.

The gene calls are TRBV4-1 and TRBJ2-2; 7 bases are a match to TRBD2. The CDR3 totals 14 residues. With 1 base clipped from V and 10 bases from J, the junction kept 6 bases outside the gene matches. The germline gives CDR1 MGHRA, CDR2 YSYEKL. Here the CDR3 reads CASSQVGGAEELFF. CDR3 in DNA: TGCGCCAGCAGCCAAGTGGGAGGGGCGGAGGAGCTGTTTTTT.

The chain combines TRBV9 with TRBJ2-3; tentative D call: TRBD2 (6 bases). Germline assignment: CDR1 SGDLS and CDR2 YYNGEE. The CDR3 is 15 amino acids. V was trimmed by 1 base and J by 1 base, leaving 10 bases between them. The CDR3 nucleotides are TGTGCCAGCAGCGTATCGGGGGACGGCACAGATACGCAGTATTTT. Translated: CASSVSGDGTDTQYF.

This sequence joins TRBV6-2 or TRBV6-3 and TRBJ1-6, with 9 bases lining up with TRBD1. Germline loops: CDR1 MNHEY, CDR2 SVGEGT. The ends lost 2 bases at V and 8 bases at J; junction bases unmatched: 4. The CDR3 runs 15 residues. The CDR3 nucleotides read TGTGCCAGCAGTTACCCGACAGGGGGGTATTCACCCCTCCACTTT. Residues: CASSYPTGGYSPLHF.

The chain uses TRBV4-2 and TRBJ2-1; a possible D gene is TRBD2 (7 bases). The CDR3 extends over 13 amino acids. V lost 4 bases, J lost 10 bases, and 14 bases lay in between. Germline CDR1 LGHNA, CDR2 YNFKEQ. CDR3 in DNA: TGTGCCAGCAGCCCCTTGGGGGGGGCCGAGCAGTTCTTC. Translated, it gives CASSPLGGAEQFF.

The chain links TRBV6-5 to TRBJ2-1; D is possibly TRBD2 (6 bases). This CDR3 has 13 amino acids. CDR1 is MNHEY, CDR2 SVGAGI, per germline. Trimming cost V 7 bases and J 4 bases, with 11 bases left between them. The CDR3 DNA reads TGTGCCAGCATGGCGGGGTTGTACAATGAGCAGTTCTTC. Residues: CASMAGLYNEQFF.

The chain combines TRBV7-9 with TRBJ1-5; D gene uncertain. The length of the CDR3 is 12 residues. V was clipped by 3 bases and J by 5 bases, with 5 bases between them. Looked up from germline, CDR1 is SEHNR and CDR2 is FQNEAQ (reference sequence). The CDR3 spells CASSFSDQPQHF. The CDR3 nucleotides read TGTGCCAGCAGCTTTTCGGATCAGCCCCAGCATTTT.

This sequence joins TRBV19 and TRBJ2-5, with D possibly matching TRBD2 (6 bases). This CDR3 has 14 amino acids. The germline V and J ends were trimmed by 5 bases and 0 bases, with 10 bases remaining between them. CDR1 LNHDA and CDR2 SQIVND come from the germline V gene (reference sequence). The DNA of the CDR3 is TGTGCCAGTAGTGCGGGACGGGACCAAGAGACCCAGTACTTC. Its translation: CASSAGRDQETQYF.

J is TRBJ2-5 and V is TRBV7-7; TRBD1 matches 9 bases. V shed 5 bases and J 4 bases; nucleotides not matched to a gene: 8. The CDR3 contains 15 residues. The germline CDR1 and CDR2 sequences are SSHAT and FNYEAQ (reference sequence). Written as DNA, the CDR3 is TGTGCCAGCAGCGCAAACAGGGGGCGCGGAGAGACCCAGTACTTC. This sequence encodes CASSANRGRGETQYF.

The J gene is TRBJ2-7, the V gene TRBV5-1, with D tentatively TRBD1 (5 bases). V was pared by 0 bases and J by 4 bases, with 14 bases between. This CDR3 is built from 15 residues. The germline CDR1 and CDR2 sequences are SGHRS and YFSETQ. CDR3 sequence: CASSLGGGVGYEQYF. The DNA for the CDR3 is TGCGCCAGCAGCTTGGGGGGCGGAGTGGGGTACGAGCAGTACTTC.

The chain recombines TRBV29-1 with TRBJ2-7; 8 nucleotides agree with TRBD1. The CDR3 extends over 14 amino acids. V shed 0 bases and J 2 bases; nucleotides not matched to a gene: 3. Germline V CDR1 and CDR2: SQVTM, ANQGSEA. The CDR3 DNA is TGCAGCGTTGAAGATCAGGACAGGGCCTACGAGCAGTACTTC. Protein sequence: CSVEDQDRAYEQYF.

The chain joins TRBV10-3 to TRBJ2-1, with D possibly TRBD2 on 6 matching bases. The CDR3 runs 15 residues. Trimming took 7 bases from V and 4 from J, leaving 17 bases between them. The germline CDR1 and CDR2 sequences are ENHRY and SYGVKD. This CDR3 reads CAITLGSSRYNEQFF. Here the CDR3 DNA reads TGTGCCATCACCCTCGGGAGTTCTAGATACAATGAGCAGTTCTTC.

The chain is built from TRBV5-4 and TRBJ2-7; unclear D gene. This CDR3 is 13 amino acids long. The V gene lost 2 bases and the J gene lost 4 bases, with 10 bases spanning the gap. Per the germline V gene, CDR1 is SGHNT and CDR2 is YYREEE (reference sequence). In DNA, the CDR3 is TGTGCCAGCAGCTTTAGCCCTCGTTACGAGCAGTACTTC. As protein: CASSFSPRYEQYF.

The V and J genes are TRBV5-1 and TRBJ2-1, with 10 nucleotides matching TRBD2. The trim removed 4 bases at V and 3 bases at J, leaving 10 bases unmatched. Germline V gene data show CDR1 as SGHRS and CDR2 as YFSETQ. This CDR3 has 17 residues. As DNA, the CDR3 is TGCGCCAGCAGCGCAGCGGGGGGGCCATCTTTCTACAATGAGCAGTTCTTC. It specifies CASSAAGGPSFYNEQFF.

The chain combines TRBV7-2 with TRBJ1-1, with D possibly TRBD1 on 5 matching bases. The germline gives CDR1 SGHTA, CDR2 FQGNSA. The CDR3 has 17 residues. V lost 1 base and J lost 1, with 16 bases in between. The CDR3 loop is CASSLVGGGRANTEAFF. CDR3 nucleotide sequence: TGTGCCAGCAGCTTAGTGGGGGGAGGCAGGGCGAACACTGAAGCTTTCTTT. Combining the CDR3 with reference TRBV7-2 and TRBJ1-1 gives the whole variable domain GAGVSQSPSNKVTEKGKDVELRCDPISGHTALYWYRQSLGQGLEFLIYFQGNSAPDKSGLPSDRFSAERTGGSVSTLTIQRTQQEDSAVYLCASSLVGGGRANTEAFFGQGTRLTVV.

A single count supports this clone. The rearrangement links TRBV6-5 to TRBJ1-5; D remains ambiguous. This CDR3 has 15 residues. Germline-derived CDR1 and CDR2 are MNHEY and SVGAGI. The V and J ends lost 7 bases and 2 bases respectively, with 15 bases between them. CDR3 protein: CASKREAVGNQPQHF. DNA of the CDR3: TGTGCCAGCAAGAGAGAGGCCGTGGGCAATCAGCCCCAGCATTTT.

The rearrangement links TRBV19 to TRBJ2-1; 8 bases are a match to TRBD2. Germline loops: CDR1 LNHDA, CDR2 SQIVND (reference sequence). V shed 5 bases, J shed 6 bases, and the junction held 0 bases outside the gene matches. The CDR3 consists of 12 residues. CDR3: CASSGTSNEQFF. The DNA of the CDR3 is TGTGCCAGTAGTGGGACTAGCAATGAGCAGTTCTTC.

This chain uses TRBV5-1 with TRBJ2-5; D is perhaps TRBD2 (7 bases). Trimming took 5 bases from V and 1 from J, leaving 18 bases between them. Germline V CDR1 and CDR2: SGHRS, YFSETQ. This CDR3 comprises 16 residues. In DNA form, the CDR3 reads TGCGCCAGCAGGTCGCTTCTTGGGGGGGCCCAAGAGACCCAGTACTTC. Translating it yields CASRSLLGGAQETQYF.

The chain joins TRBV19 to TRBJ1-2, with 10 bases matching TRBD1. CDR3 length: 16 amino acids. CDR1 and CDR2 from the germline V gene are LNHDA and SQIVND (reference sequence). The ends lost 3 bases at V and 6 bases at J; junction bases unmatched: 10. The CDR3 bases are TGTGCCAGTAGTATCCGCTGGGACAGGGGATTCCATGGCTACACCTTC. This sequence encodes CASSIRWDRGFHGYTF. Full variable domain (rest looked up from reference TRBV19 and TRBJ1-2): DGGITQSPKYLFRKEGQNVTLSCEQNLNHDAMYWYRQDPGQGLRLIYYSQIVNDFQKGDIAEGYSVSREKKESFPLTVTSAQKNPTAFYLCASSIRWDRGFHGYTFGSGTRLTVV.

The chain couples TRBV7-6 to TRBJ1-2; 9 nucleotides line up with TRBD1. Germline-derived CDR1 and CDR2 are SGHVS and FNYEAQ. The length of the CDR3 is 15 residues. Germline trimming cut 4 bases from V and 4 bases from J; bases unmatched to any gene: 7. CDR3 coding DNA: TGTGCCAGCAGCTCCTACAGGGGGCCCTCCTATGGCTACACCTTC. Encoded protein: CASSSYRGPSYGYTF.

The rearrangement links TRBV28 to TRBJ1-2; 9 bases line up with TRBD1. The CDR3 extends over 15 amino acids. The germline CDR1 and CDR2 sequences are MDHEN and SYDVKM. Trimming cost V 7 bases and J 4 bases; bases outside gene matches: 10. The CDR3 loop reads CASTPQGAFGYGYTF. The CDR3 nucleotides read TGTGCCAGCACCCCACAGGGGGCTTTTGGCTATGGCTACACCTTC.

The chain has TRBV7-3 and TRBJ2-1, with TRBD1 matching over 10 bases. CDR1 SGHTA and CDR2 FQGTGA come from the germline V gene. The CDR3 is 15 amino acids. V shed 5 bases and J 10 bases; nucleotides not matched to a gene: 11. CDR3 sequence: CASSPTGTGASEQFF. In DNA, the CDR3 is TGTGCCAGCAGCCCAACCGGGACAGGGGCTTCGGAGCAGTTCTTC.

The J gene is TRBJ2-2, the V gene TRBV19, with 7 bases aligning to TRBD1. Germline lookup yields CDR1 LNHDA and CDR2 SQIVND (reference sequence). The J segment lost 0 bases and the V segment lost 3 bases, leaving 4 bases of the junction unmatched. This CDR3 contains 16 residues. The CDR3 sequence is CASSITGVPNTGELFF. CDR3 nucleotide sequence: TGTGCCAGTAGTATCACAGGGGTACCGAACACCGGGGAGCTGTTTTTT.

The genes are TRBV12-3 or TRBV12-4 and TRBJ2-1, with 7 bases matching TRBD1. The CDR3 runs to 13 residues. J lost 5 bases, V lost 4 bases, and 2 bases had no gene match. The CDR3 is CASSYGQDNEQFF. For the CDR3, the DNA is TGTGCCAGCAGTTATGGACAGGACAATGAGCAGTTCTTC.

The chain has TRBV18 and TRBJ1-2; D gene uncertain. Trimming took 2 bases from V and 5 from J, leaving 9 bases between them. The CDR3 has 13 residues. From germline, CDR1 is KGHSH and CDR2 LQKENI. CDR3 DNA sequence: TGTGCCAGCTCACCAGACAAGGCGTATGGCTACACCTTC. As protein: CASSPDKAYGYTF.